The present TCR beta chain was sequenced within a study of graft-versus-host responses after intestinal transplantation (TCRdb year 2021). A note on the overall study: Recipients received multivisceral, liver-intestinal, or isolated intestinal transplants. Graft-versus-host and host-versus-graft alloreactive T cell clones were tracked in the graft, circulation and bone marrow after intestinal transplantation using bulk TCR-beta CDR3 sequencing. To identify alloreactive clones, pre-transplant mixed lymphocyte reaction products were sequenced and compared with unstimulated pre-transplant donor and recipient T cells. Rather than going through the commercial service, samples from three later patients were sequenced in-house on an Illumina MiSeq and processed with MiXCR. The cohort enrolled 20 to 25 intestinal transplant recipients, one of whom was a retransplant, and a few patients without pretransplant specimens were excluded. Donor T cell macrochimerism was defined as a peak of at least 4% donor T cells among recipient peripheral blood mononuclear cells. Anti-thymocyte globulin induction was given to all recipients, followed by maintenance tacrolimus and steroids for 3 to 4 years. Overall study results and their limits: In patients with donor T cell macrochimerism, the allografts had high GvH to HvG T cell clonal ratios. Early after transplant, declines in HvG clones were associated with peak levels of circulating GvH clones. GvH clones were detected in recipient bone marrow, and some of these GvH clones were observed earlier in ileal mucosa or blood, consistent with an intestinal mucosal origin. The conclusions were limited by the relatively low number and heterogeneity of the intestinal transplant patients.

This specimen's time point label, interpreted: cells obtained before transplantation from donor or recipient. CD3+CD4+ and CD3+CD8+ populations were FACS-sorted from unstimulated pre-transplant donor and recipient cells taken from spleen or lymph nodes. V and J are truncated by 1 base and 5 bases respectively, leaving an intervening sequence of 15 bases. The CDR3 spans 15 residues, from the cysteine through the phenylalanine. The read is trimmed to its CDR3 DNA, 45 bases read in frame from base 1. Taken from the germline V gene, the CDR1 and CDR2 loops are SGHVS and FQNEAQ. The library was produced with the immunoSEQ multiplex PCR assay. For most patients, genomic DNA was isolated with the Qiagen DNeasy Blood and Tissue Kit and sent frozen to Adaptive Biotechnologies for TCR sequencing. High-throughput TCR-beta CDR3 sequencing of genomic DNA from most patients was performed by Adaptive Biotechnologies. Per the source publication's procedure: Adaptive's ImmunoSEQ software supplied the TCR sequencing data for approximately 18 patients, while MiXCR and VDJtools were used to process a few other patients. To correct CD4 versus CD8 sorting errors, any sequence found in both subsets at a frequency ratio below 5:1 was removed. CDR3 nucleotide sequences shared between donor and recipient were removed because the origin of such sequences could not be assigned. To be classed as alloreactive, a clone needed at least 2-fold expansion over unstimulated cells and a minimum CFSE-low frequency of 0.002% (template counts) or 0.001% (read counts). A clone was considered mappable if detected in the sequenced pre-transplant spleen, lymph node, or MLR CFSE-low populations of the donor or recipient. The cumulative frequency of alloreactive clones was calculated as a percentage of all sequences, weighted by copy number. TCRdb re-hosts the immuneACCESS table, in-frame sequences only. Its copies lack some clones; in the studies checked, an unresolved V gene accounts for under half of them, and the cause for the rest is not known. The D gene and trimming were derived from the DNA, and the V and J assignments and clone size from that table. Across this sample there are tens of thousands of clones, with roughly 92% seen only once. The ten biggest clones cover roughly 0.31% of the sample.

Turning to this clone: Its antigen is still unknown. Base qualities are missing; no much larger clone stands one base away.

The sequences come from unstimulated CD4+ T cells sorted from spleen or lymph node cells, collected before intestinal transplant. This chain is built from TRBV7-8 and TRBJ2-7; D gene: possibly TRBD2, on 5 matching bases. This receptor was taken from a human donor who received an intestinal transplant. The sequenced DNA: TGTGCCAGCAGCTTAGGACGAAGAGGGATTGACGAGCAGTACTTC. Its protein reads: CASSLGRRGIDEQYF.